There are many counts of the clone carrying this T cell receptor beta chain. This record belongs to a study of T-cell reconstitution after alpha-beta-depleted transplantation in children. The TCRbeta library incorporated unique molecular identifiers. TCRdb re-derived calls from the PCR reads in MiXCR, one entry per CDR3 protein. The table shows about 370,000 distinct CDR3 sequences, with roughly 21% occurring only once. The origin of this receptor is a human donor who donated a stem cell graft to a child with acute myeloid leukemia. The sample consisted of PBMCs from the stem cell graft donor, taken from the stem cell graft.

This CDR3 is CSARPDYIQYF. CDR3 DNA sequence: TGCAGTGCTAGGCCAGATTACATTCAGTACTTC. This chain connects TRBV20-1 to TRBJ2-4, with D unresolved. Germline lookup yields CDR1 DFQATT and CDR2 SNEGSKA (reference sequence). Trimming left V 3 bases short and J 8 bases short, with 8 bases between. The CDR3 extends over 11 amino acids.